This TCR beta chain was obtained from a study of blood T cell repertoires in COVID-19. Here immunoSEQ multiplex PCR was the method, and the copy in TCRdb shows in-frame clones only, minus some. The sample holds over 200,000 clones; roughly 86% are singletons and the top ten take 2.7%. V gave up 5 bases and J gave up 5 bases; unmatched junction bases: 14. Per the germline V gene, CDR1 is MNHNY and CDR2 is SVGAGI (reference sequence). The CDR3 is 17 residues long. Material: peripheral blood. This TCR was recovered from a woman aged 55-70 years with acute or convalescent COVID-19. This chain joins TRBV6-6 and TRBJ1-5, with 8 positions matching TRBD1. The CDR3 nucleotides are TGTGCCAGCAGTCCTAGGGGAGACACAGGGGGGTATCAGCCCCAGCATTTT. This translates into CASSPRGDTGGYQPQHF.